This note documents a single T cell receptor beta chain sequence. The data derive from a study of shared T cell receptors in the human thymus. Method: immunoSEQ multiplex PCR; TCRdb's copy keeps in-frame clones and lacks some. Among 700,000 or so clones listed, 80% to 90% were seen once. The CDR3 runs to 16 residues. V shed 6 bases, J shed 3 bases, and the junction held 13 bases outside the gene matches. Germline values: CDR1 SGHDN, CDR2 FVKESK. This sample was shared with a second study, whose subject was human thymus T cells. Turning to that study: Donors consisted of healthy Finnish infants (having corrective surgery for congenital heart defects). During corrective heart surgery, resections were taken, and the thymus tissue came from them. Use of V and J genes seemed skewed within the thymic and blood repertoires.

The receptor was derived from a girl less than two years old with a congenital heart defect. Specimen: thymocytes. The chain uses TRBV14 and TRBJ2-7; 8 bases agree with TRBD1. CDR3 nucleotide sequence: TGTGCCAGCAGTCGGACAGGGTGGCATTTCTTCTACGAGCAGTACTTC. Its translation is CASSRTGWHFFYEQYF.